One T cell receptor (beta chain) is described in this entry. This clonotype was recorded a few times. Its antigen is still unknown. No base-level quality is on record; no much larger clone is a single base apart. The record originates from a study of T cell repertoires in cytomegalovirus infection (dated by TCRdb to 2018 to 2020). Study-wide context: Peptide stimulations targeted recently identified HLA-C-restricted CMV epitopes, whose presentation resists viral immunomodulation, together with well-studied HLA-B-restricted epitopes. Because public TCR beta signatures pointed to carriage of CMV infection together with the matching HLA type, the HLA type of each donor mattered for the analysis. The full study reports these points: In both this cohort and an independent cohort of more than 350 donors, the cumulative frequency of public TCR beta family members distinguished carriers of CMV infection plus the relevant HLA type. In the ex vivo response, HLA-C-restricted CMV-specific TCR beta clonotypes were dominant, and in two of eight donors the single most frequent clonotype came from this HLA-C-restricted group.

What the treatment or condition label conveys for this sample: in vitro stimulation with specific CMV peptide epitopes to enrich CMV-specific T cells. These reads were obtained on an Illumina HiSeq 1500. Starting from the raw public reads, TCRdb applied fastp trimming at Q25, assembled clones with MiXCR and retained in-frame beta chains. Every distinct CDR3 protein forms one entry, paired with its most common genes and DNA. The sample profile shows over 50,000 distinct CDR3 sequences; 20% to 25% of them were found once. 60% to 75% of the sample comes from the top ten. In the germline V gene, CDR1 corresponds to MGHRA and CDR2 to YSYEKL. The germline ends are 9 bases apart after V is trimmed by 1 base and J by 2 bases. Reading from cysteine to phenylalanine, the CDR3 counts 15 amino acids. The kept DNA is CDR3 alone, 45 bases in frame from the first base.

The sequence derives from a human donor in good health (CMV status not recorded). Some clones in this sample may be carry-over from other donors' samples. The receptor chain draws on TRBV4-1 and TRBJ1-3, with the D gene not confidently named. The starting material was CD8+ T cells from cultured PBMCs, obtained from culture after CMV antigen stimulation. The CDR3 region has the sequence CASSQGPGAGNTIYF. The DNA reads TGCGCCAGCAGCCAAGGACCCGGGGCTGGAAACACCATATATTTT.